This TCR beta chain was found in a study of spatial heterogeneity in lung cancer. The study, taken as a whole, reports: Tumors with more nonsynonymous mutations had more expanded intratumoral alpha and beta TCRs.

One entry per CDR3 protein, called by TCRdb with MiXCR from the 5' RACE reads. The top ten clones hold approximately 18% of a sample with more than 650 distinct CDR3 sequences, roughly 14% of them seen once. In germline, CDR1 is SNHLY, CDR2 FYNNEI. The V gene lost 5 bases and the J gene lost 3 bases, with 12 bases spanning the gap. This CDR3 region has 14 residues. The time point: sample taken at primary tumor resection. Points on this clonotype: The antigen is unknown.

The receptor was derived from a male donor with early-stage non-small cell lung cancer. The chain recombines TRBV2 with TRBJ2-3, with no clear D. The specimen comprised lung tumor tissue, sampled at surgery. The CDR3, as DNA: TGTGCCAGCAGTTTGGGCGGTCTTACAGATACGCAGTATTTT. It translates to CASSLGGLTDTQYF. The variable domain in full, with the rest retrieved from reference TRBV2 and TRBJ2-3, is EPEVTQTPSHQVTQMGQEVILRCVPISNHLYFYWYRQILGQKVEFLVSFYNNEISEKSEIFDDQFSVERPDGSNFTLKIRSTKLEDSAMYFCASSLGGLTDTQYFGPGTRLTVL.